These 29 T cell receptor beta chains were sequenced from one sample in a study of cytomegalovirus exposure and HLA in healthy donors. Researchers ran the PCR with 60 Vbeta and 13 Jbeta primers. The assay was immunoSEQ multiplex PCR, and TCRdb's table has in-frame clones only and misses some. The sample holds 150,000 to 200,000 clones; about 80% are singletons and the top ten take roughly 1.3%. The sequenced material came from PBMCs. These receptors all come from a woman in her forties or fifties in good health and CMV-seronegative.

The chain links TRBV4-3 to TRBJ2-2, with D possibly matching TRBD2 (7 bases). Per the germline V gene, CDR1 is LGHNA and CDR2 is YSLEER. This CDR3 spans 15 amino acids. V was pared by 0 bases and J by 7 bases, with 12 bases between. Here the CDR3 reads CASSQDRGADGELFF. The CDR3 nucleotides are TGCGCCAGCAGCCAAGATCGGGGGGCCGACGGGGAGCTGTTTTTT.

The rearrangement joins TRBV5-1 to TRBJ2-5, with 13 positions matching TRBD2. With V trimmed by 1 base and J by 4 bases, 1 base remained unmatched. This CDR3 spans 15 amino acids. Per germline, CDR1 SGHRS and CDR2 YFSETQ. The CDR3 DNA follows: TGCGCCAGCAGCTTGACTAGCGGGGGGGCAGAGACCCAGTACTTC. It is translated as CASSLTSGGAETQYF.

In DNA form, the CDR3 reads TGTGCCAGCAGTTACTCCCGGGACAGGGGTTACTATGGCTACACCTTC. As protein: CASSYSRDRGYYGYTF. The J gene is TRBJ1-2, the V gene TRBV6-5; 10 bases are shared with TRBD1. Germline loops: CDR1 MNHEY, CDR2 SVGAGI. The length of the CDR3 is 16 residues. Trimming cost V 0 bases and J 3 bases; bases outside gene matches: 4.

The CDR3 sequence: CASIQGFRYGYTF. The CDR3 nucleotides are TGTGCCAGCATTCAGGGTTTTCGCTATGGCTACACCTTC. V and J are TRBV7-2 and TRBJ1-2, with D perhaps matching TRBD1 (5 bases). The CDR3 totals 13 residues. V was pared by 7 bases and J by 4 bases, with 13 bases between. CDR1 SGHTA and CDR2 FQGNSA come from the germline V gene. Based on the CDR3 plus reference TRBV7-2 and TRBJ1-2, the full variable domain is GAGVSQSPSNKVTEKGKDVELRCDPISGHTALYWYRQSLGQGLEFLIYFQGNSAPDKSGLPSDRFSAERTGGSVSTLTIQRTQQEDSAVYLCASIQGFRYGYTFGSGTRLTVV.

The chain couples TRBV28 to TRBJ2-2; 12 nucleotides agree with TRBD2. Germline values: CDR1 MDHEN, CDR2 SYDVKM. V lost 1 base and J lost 7; bases outside the gene matches: 7. The length of the CDR3 is 17 residues. The CDR3 nucleotides read TGTGCCAGCAGTTTATCAAGACTAGCGGGAGCGGGCGGGGAGCTGTTTTTT. It translates to CASSLSRLAGAGGELFF.

V usage is TRBV5-6 and J usage is TRBJ2-1; D ambiguous. Germline V gene data show CDR1 as SGHDT and CDR2 as YYEEEE. The CDR3 sequence is 13 residues long. Trimming took off 3 bases at V and 1 base at J, with 5 bases between the two ends. This chain's CDR3 is CASSSSSYNEQFF. CDR3 in DNA: TGTGCCAGCAGCTCGTCGTCCTACAATGAGCAGTTCTTC.

The chain uses TRBV4-2 and TRBJ1-2; TRBD1 might be the D (6 bases). Germline loops: CDR1 LGHNA, CDR2 YNFKEQ. Trimming shortened V by 0 bases and J by 2 bases, and 10 bases separated the two germline ends. CDR3 length: 15 residues. The CDR3 here is CASSQEIGTNYGYTF. The CDR3 nucleotides are TGTGCCAGCAGCCAAGAGATAGGGACAAACTATGGCTACACCTTC.

The rearrangement joins TRBV9 to TRBJ2-3; the match to TRBD2 covers 12 bases. The CDR3 covers 16 residues. The germline V gene has CDR1 SGDLS and CDR2 YYNGEE. Trimming removed 4 bases from V and 0 bases from J; junction bases left unmatched: 3. CDR3 sequence (DNA): TGTGCCAGCAGCCGAGGGACTAGCGGGAGCACAGATACGCAGTATTTT. As protein: CASSRGTSGSTDTQYF.

This chain's CDR3 is CASSLDYGFMGGADEQYF. In DNA form, the CDR3 reads TGTGCCAGCAGCTTAGATTACGGCTTTATGGGGGGGGCGGACGAGCAGTACTTC. The chain couples TRBV7-9 to TRBJ2-7, with a weak D call TRBD2 (7 bases). The V end lost 1 base, the J end lost 5 bases, and 24 bases lay between the germline ends. CDR1 and CDR2 from the germline V gene are SEHNR and FQNEAQ (reference sequence). The CDR3 spans 18 residues.

V gene TRBV29-1 combines with J gene TRBJ2-1; TRBD2 agrees at 9 bases. Germline V gene data show CDR1 as SQVTM and CDR2 as ANQGSEA. Trimming cost V 4 bases and J 10 bases; bases outside gene matches: 8. The CDR3 spans 13 residues. CDR3 in DNA: TGCAGCGTTGCAGCGGGAGGTAGTTGGGAGCAGTTCTTC. This sequence encodes CSVAAGGSWEQFF.

The chain recombines TRBV19 with TRBJ1-2; a weak D match, TRBD1 (6 bases). The CDR3 spans 16 residues. Germline lookup yields CDR1 LNHDA and CDR2 SQIVND (reference sequence). Trimming pared 3 bases from V and 8 bases from J, leaving 22 bases between. CDR3 amino acids: CASSILSSRAGEGYTF. CDR3 in DNA: TGTGCCAGTAGTATCCTGAGCTCGAGGGCAGGGGAAGGCTACACCTTC. Filled out from reference TRBV19 and TRBJ1-2, the complete variable domain reads DGGITQSPKYLFRKEGQNVTLSCEQNLNHDAMYWYRQDPGQGLRLIYYSQIVNDFQKGDIAEGYSVSREKKESFPLTVTSAQKNPTAFYLCASSILSSRAGEGYTFGSGTRLTVV.

This clone was counted between two and nine times. The genes are TRBV2 and TRBJ1-1; perhaps TRBD1 as D (5 bases). The CDR3 runs 14 residues. The V and J ends lost 6 bases and 2 bases respectively, with 13 bases between them. Germline V gene data show CDR1 as SNHLY and CDR2 as FYNNEI. The CDR3 DNA is TGTGCCAGCAGGGATACGACAGACAACACTGAAGCTTTCTTT. Translation: CASRDTTDNTEAFF.

The CDR3 here is CASSLQPRGGLGYGYTF. The CDR3 coding sequence is TGTGCCAGCAGCCTCCAACCCCGGGGAGGGCTTGGCTATGGCTACACCTTC. This chain links TRBV11-2 with TRBJ1-2; no definite D call. Germline-derived CDR1 and CDR2 are SGHAT and FQNNGV. Trimming cost V 5 bases and J 4 bases, with 23 bases left between them. This CDR3 is 17 amino acids long.

The chain carries TRBV5-4 and TRBJ1-4; D possibly corresponds to TRBD1 (5 bases). The germline V gene has CDR1 SGHNT and CDR2 YYREEE (reference sequence). This CDR3 has 12 amino acids. The V and J ends lost 4 bases and 8 bases respectively, with 9 bases between them. CDR3 DNA: TGTGCCAGCAGCGGACGACAGGAAAAACTGTTTTTT. Encoded protein: CASSGRQEKLFF. The variable domain in full, with the rest retrieved from reference TRBV5-4 and TRBJ1-4, is ETGVTQSPTHLIKTRGQQVTLRCSSQSGHNTVSWYQQALGQGPQFIFQYYREEENGRGNFPPRFSGLQFPNYSSELNVNALELDDSALYLCASSGRQEKLFFGSGTQLSVL.

The chain uses TRBV7-6 and TRBJ1-1; 8 bases line up with TRBD1. The CDR3 contains 16 residues. The V gene's germline CDR1 is SGHVS and CDR2 FNYEAQ. Trimming removed 1 base from V and 2 bases from J; junction bases left unmatched: 6. The CDR3 region has the DNA TGTGCCAGCAGCTTAGTGTCAGGGGGCCTCAACACTGAAGCTTTCTTT. It encodes CASSLVSGGLNTEAFF.

This clone was seen only a few times. This chain connects TRBV7-2 to TRBJ1-1; maybe TRBD1 (5 bases). Trimming pared 5 bases from V and 0 bases from J, leaving 19 bases between. The CDR3 length is 17 residues. Germline V gene lookup returns CDR1 SGHTA and CDR2 FQGNSA. CDR3 DNA sequence: TGTGCCAGCAGCCCGCGGGGAGGGGCCACCATGAACACTGAAGCTTTCTTT. As protein: CASSPRGGATMNTEAFF.

The chain uses TRBV7-2 and TRBJ2-1, with 15 bases lining up with TRBD2. J gave up 9 bases and V 1 base, and 7 bases lay outside the gene matches. Germline assignment: CDR1 SGHTA and CDR2 FQGNSA. The CDR3 totals 17 residues. In nucleotides, the CDR3 is TGTGCCAGCAGCTTAGACCACCCGGGACTAGCGGGGGGTGAGCAGTTCTTC. This codes for CASSLDHPGLAGGEQFF.

This chain links TRBV5-1 with TRBJ1-1; possibly TRBD1 for D (5 bases). This CDR3 contains 15 residues. Germline V gives CDR1 SGHRS, CDR2 YFSETQ. Trimming took 4 bases from V and 3 from J, leaving 16 bases between them. The CDR3 is CASSPDWGGDTEAFF. As DNA, the CDR3 is TGCGCCAGCAGCCCAGATTGGGGAGGGGACACTGAAGCTTTCTTT.

Only a few counts were recorded for this clone. CDR3 nucleotide sequence: TGTGCCAGCAGCTCTGAATTGGACAGGGATAATGAAAAACTGTTTTTT. The encoded protein is CASSSELDRDNEKLFF. The genes are TRBV7-9 and TRBJ1-4, with 8 nucleotides matching TRBD1. Germline CDR1 SEHNR, CDR2 FQNEAQ (reference sequence). This CDR3 has 16 amino acids. V gave up 4 bases and J gave up 4 bases; unmatched junction bases: 8.

The chain has TRBV2 and TRBJ2-1, with 14 bases matching TRBD2. J lost 0 bases, V lost 8 bases, and 9 bases had no gene match. The CDR3 extends over 18 amino acids. Per the germline V gene, CDR1 is SNHLY and CDR2 is FYNNEI. Here the CDR3 DNA reads TGTGCCAGCCGACTAGCGGGGGGGTTCCGAACCTCCTACAATGAGCAGTTCTTC. This translates into CASRLAGGFRTSYNEQFF.

This clone came up once. The genes are TRBV12-5 and TRBJ2-3, with TRBD2 identical over 13 bases. Germline V gene data show CDR1 as LGHNT and CDR2 as FRNRAP. The V gene end was trimmed by 7 bases and the J gene end by 4 bases; junction bases not matched to a gene: 8. This CDR3 region has 16 residues. CDR3 in amino acids: CASAAGLAGASDTQYF. The CDR3 coding sequence is TGTGCTAGTGCCGCCGGACTAGCGGGAGCCTCAGATACGCAGTATTTT.

The CDR3 loop is CASSPPTSRRTDTQYF. The CDR3, as DNA: TGTGCCAGCAGCCCCCCAACTAGCCGGAGGACAGATACGCAGTATTTT. The rearrangement links TRBV9 to TRBJ2-3; tentative D call: TRBD2 (6 bases). This CDR3 contains 16 residues. The germline V and J ends were trimmed by 4 bases and 3 bases, with 18 bases remaining between them. The germline V gene encodes CDR1 SGDLS and CDR2 YYNGEE.

The genes are TRBV28 and TRBJ1-2; maybe TRBD1 (5 bases). The CDR3 has 12 residues. The V gene's germline CDR1 is MDHEN and CDR2 SYDVKM. Trimming shortened V by 7 bases and J by 8 bases, and 14 bases separated the two germline ends. CDR3 DNA: TGTGCCAGCACCCTGCCAGGGTCGGGCTACACCTTC. Protein: CASTLPGSGYTF.

The chain employs TRBV2 and TRBJ2-6; no firm D call. The V gene's germline CDR1 is SNHLY and CDR2 FYNNEI. Trimming shortened V by 6 bases and J by 0 bases, and 9 bases separated the two germline ends. This CDR3 region has 15 residues. CDR3 DNA sequence: TGTGCCAGCAGCTCAGGAAACTCTGGGGCCAACGTCCTGACTTTC. The encoded protein is CASSSGNSGANVLTF.

V and J are TRBV6-6 and TRBJ1-2; no definite D call. The CDR3 is 12 residues long. V dropped 2 bases and J dropped 6 bases, with 7 bases sitting between them. Germline V gene data show CDR1 as MNHNY and CDR2 as SVGAGI (reference sequence). The CDR3 DNA sequence: TGTGCCAGCAGTTACGAGGGCCATGGCTACACCTTC. This translates into CASSYEGHGYTF.

The rearrangement links TRBV10-2 to TRBJ1-4; D is undetermined. Per the germline V gene, CDR1 is WSHSY and CDR2 is SAAADI. Trimming cost V 8 bases and J 7 bases, with 14 bases left between them. The length of the CDR3 is 13 residues. The CDR3 loop is CASLRAGGEKLFF. In DNA form, the CDR3 reads TGCGCCAGCCTGAGGGCCGGAGGTGAAAAACTGTTTTTT.

V is TRBV5-4 and J is TRBJ2-7, with 7 bases lining up with TRBD1. Germline CDR1 is SGHNT and CDR2 is YYREEE (reference sequence). V lost 5 bases and J lost 4; bases outside the gene matches: 12. The CDR3 extends over 15 amino acids. The CDR3 protein is CASSKDRVNWYEQYF. CDR3 in DNA: TGTGCCAGCAGTAAAGACAGGGTTAATTGGTACGAGCAGTACTTC. Filled out from reference TRBV5-4 and TRBJ2-7, the complete variable domain reads ETGVTQSPTHLIKTRGQQVTLRCSSQSGHNTVSWYQQALGQGPQFIFQYYREEENGRGNFPPRFSGLQFPNYSSELNVNALELDDSALYLCASSKDRVNWYEQYFGPGTRLTVT.

In its sample, this clone was seen once. The gene calls are TRBV7-2 and TRBJ2-3, with D unresolved. Trimming shortened V by 1 base and J by 0 bases, and 8 bases separated the two germline ends. Germline CDR1 SGHTA, CDR2 FQGNSA. The CDR3 spans 15 residues. CDR3 in DNA: TGTGCCAGCAGCTTAGTGAGCGCTAGCACAGATACGCAGTATTTT. This translates into CASSLVSASTDTQYF.

The chain's CDR3 is CASSHQGIGYGYTF. The CDR3 DNA reads TGTGCCAGCAGCCATCAGGGGATAGGGTATGGCTACACCTTC. The chain joins TRBV27 to TRBJ1-2, with D possibly TRBD1 on 6 matching bases. Germline V CDR1 and CDR2: MNHEY, SMNVEV (reference sequence). CDR3 length: 14 amino acids. Trimming left V 6 bases short and J 5 bases short, with 16 bases between.